This T cell receptor beta chain is from a study of blood T cell repertoires in COVID-19. At the level of the study: From the United States, Italy and Spain came samples of acute and convalescent COVID-19.

The germline gives CDR1 SGHDN, CDR2 FVKESK. Trimming took off 1 base at V and 0 bases at J, with 8 bases between the two ends. There are 15 residues in the CDR3. TCRdb's copy holds only in-frame clones and misses some; the assay was immunoSEQ multiplex PCR. The data contain about 170,000 clones, approximately 90% of them singletons. This clonotype originated in a man younger than 35 with active or convalescent COVID-19. The sample was peripheral blood. The rearrangement uses TRBV14 and TRBJ2-3; D is uncertain. The CDR3 DNA is TGTGCCAGCAGCCAAGGCGGCTCTAGCACAGATACGCAGTATTTT. Its translation: CASSQGGSSTDTQYF. Variable domain in full (rest from reference TRBV14 and TRBJ2-3): EAGVTQFPSHSVIEKGQTVTLRCDPISGHDNLYWYRRVMGKEIKFLLHFVKESKQDESGMPNNRFLAERTGGTYSTLKVQPAELEDSGVYFCASSQGGSSTDTQYFGPGTRLTVL.